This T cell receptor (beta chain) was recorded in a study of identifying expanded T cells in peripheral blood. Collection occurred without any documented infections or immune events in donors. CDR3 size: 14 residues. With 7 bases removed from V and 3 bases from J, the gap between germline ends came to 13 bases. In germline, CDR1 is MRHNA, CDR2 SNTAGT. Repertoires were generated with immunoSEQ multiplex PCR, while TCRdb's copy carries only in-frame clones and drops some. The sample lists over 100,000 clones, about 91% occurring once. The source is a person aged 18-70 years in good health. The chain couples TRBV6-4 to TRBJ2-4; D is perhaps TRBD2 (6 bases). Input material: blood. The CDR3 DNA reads TGTGCCAGCACCCCTAGACTAGACAAAAACATTCAGTACTTC. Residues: CASTPRLDKNIQYF.